The 31 T cell receptor beta chains below come from one sample, sequenced in a study of blood T cell repertoires in COVID-19 (TCRdb year 2020). Library preparation was by the immunoSEQ multiplex PCR assay. Here the immuneACCESS table is served through TCRdb, limited to in-frame sequences with V and J called. Missing clones are a known gap in these copies; in checked studies unresolved V genes cover under half, and the rest lacks a known reason. The sample table lists 150,000 to 200,000 clones, about 85% of them with a count of one. The leading ten clones occupy about 3.5% of the sample. Sequenced input: peripheral blood. Receptor source: a human donor with acute or convalescent COVID-19. The donor label of this sample is uncertain.

The chain joins TRBV30 to TRBJ2-1, with a possible D match to TRBD2 (6 bases). CDR1 and CDR2 (germline): GTSNPN, SVGIG (reference sequence). V was shortened by 0 bases and J by 5 bases, with 11 bases between the two germline ends. This CDR3 is 14 amino acids long. The CDR3 nucleotides read TGTGCCTGGAGTGTAACTAGCTGGGACAATGAGCAGTTCTTC. It is translated as CAWSVTSWDNEQFF. The full variable domain, completed using reference TRBV30 and TRBJ2-1, is SQTIHQWPATLVQPVGSPLSLECTVEGTSNPNLYWYRQAAGRGLQLLFYSVGIGQISSEVPQNLSASRPQDRQFILSSKKLLLSDSGFYLCAWSVTSWDNEQFFGPGTRLTVL.

This CDR3 reads CSVVSGAEAFF. CDR3 nucleotide sequence: TGCAGCGTTGTGAGCGGGGCTGAAGCTTTCTTT. The chain carries TRBV29-1 and TRBJ1-1; D gene ambiguous. Trimming cost V 4 bases and J 6 bases, with 9 bases left between them. CDR1 SQVTM and CDR2 ANQGSEA come from the germline V gene. This CDR3 is built from 11 residues. Supplemented by reference TRBV29-1 and TRBJ1-1, the full variable domain reads SAVISQKPSRDICQRGTSLTIQCQVDSQVTMMFWYRQQPGQSLTLIATANQGSEATYESGFVIDKFPISRPNLTFSTLTVSNMSPEDSSIYLCSVVSGAEAFFGQGTRLTVV.

The genes are TRBV5-3 and TRBJ2-7, with D tentatively TRBD2 (5 bases). TRBV5-3 is filed as an ORF, its function uncertain. Trimming took 4 bases from V and 3 from J, leaving 14 bases between them. The CDR3 covers 14 residues. CDR3 residues: CARSPPRRDYEQYF. The CDR3 DNA follows: TGTGCCAGAAGCCCCCCCCGTCGGGACTACGAGCAGTACTTC.

The chain has TRBV2 and TRBJ1-5, with a tentative D call TRBD1 (6 bases). Trimming removed 3 bases at V and 2 bases at J, with 11 bases between. Germline CDR1 and CDR2: SNHLY and FYNNEI. This CDR3 is 15 amino acids long. The CDR3 spells CASSEGAGGNQPQHF. The CDR3 DNA sequence: TGTGCCAGCAGTGAGGGGGCCGGGGGCAATCAGCCCCAGCATTTT.

The chain couples TRBV6-2 or TRBV6-3 to TRBJ1-1; TRBD1 agrees at 10 bases. There are 15 residues in the CDR3. Germline V gene sequence: CDR1 MNHEY, CDR2 SVGEGT. The trim removed 4 bases at V and 1 base at J, leaving 3 bases unmatched. CDR3 region: CASSLRDRGNTEAFF. CDR3 DNA sequence: TGTGCCAGCAGTTTGCGGGACAGGGGGAACACTGAAGCTTTCTTT.

The rearrangement uses TRBV24-1 and TRBJ2-6, with 8 positions matching TRBD1. Per the germline V gene, CDR1 is KGHDR and CDR2 is SFDVKD. V gave up 3 bases and J gave up 1 base; unmatched junction bases: 7. The CDR3 length is 18 residues. CDR3 protein: CATSDGGTGVSGANVLTF. DNA of the CDR3: TGTGCCACCAGTGATGGGGGGACAGGAGTATCTGGGGCCAACGTCCTGACTTTC.

This sequence joins TRBV5-1 and TRBJ1-2; 8 bases are shared with TRBD1. Per the germline V gene, CDR1 is SGHRS and CDR2 is YFSETQ. V trimming: 4 bases; J trimming: 4 bases; junction bases outside the gene matches: 9. CDR3 length: 15 amino acids. The CDR3 bases are TGCGCCAGCAGCCCAAGCGGACAGGGCGGCTATGGCTACACCTTC. It is translated as CASSPSGQGGYGYTF.

The CDR3 here is CASSETPGQSPYEQYF. CDR3 nucleotides: TGTGCCAGCAGCGAGACACCGGGACAGTCACCTTACGAGCAGTACTTC. The rearrangement uses TRBV9 and TRBJ2-7; 7 bases fit TRBD1. CDR1 and CDR2 (germline): SGDLS, YYNGEE. The J segment lost 4 bases and the V segment lost 3 bases, leaving 13 bases of the junction unmatched. The CDR3 has 16 amino acids.

V is TRBV7-9 and J is TRBJ2-7; 9 nucleotides match TRBD1. Per the germline V gene, CDR1 is SEHNR and CDR2 is FQNEAQ (reference sequence). The trim removed 2 bases at V and 6 bases at J, leaving 8 bases unmatched. The CDR3 is 15 residues long. CDR3 amino acids: CASSLRGQGQTEQYF. The DNA of the CDR3 is TGTGCCAGCAGCTTAAGGGGACAGGGACAGACCGAGCAGTACTTC.

The rearrangement uses TRBV2 and TRBJ1-5; TRBD1 matches 12 bases. J gave up 0 bases and V 4 bases, and 4 bases lay outside the gene matches. The V gene's germline CDR1 is SNHLY and CDR2 FYNNEI. The CDR3 is 17 residues long. The CDR3 DNA reads as TGTGCCAGCAGTGTTGGGACAGGGGGCTATAGCAATCAGCCCCAGCATTTT. Translating gives CASSVGTGGYSNQPQHF. The full variable domain, in which reference TRBV2 and TRBJ1-5 provide the parts outside the CDR3, is EPEVTQTPSHQVTQMGQEVILRCVPISNHLYFYWYRQILGQKVEFLVSFYNNEISEKSEIFDDQFSVERPDGSNFTLKIRSTKLEDSAMYFCASSVGTGGYSNQPQHFGDGTRLSIL.

This chain joins TRBV7-9 and TRBJ1-1; D not resolved. The CDR3 covers 14 residues. The germline V gene encodes CDR1 SEHNR and CDR2 FQNEAQ (reference sequence). V was trimmed by 1 base and J by 4 bases, leaving 10 bases between them. Here the CDR3 reads CASSLVQAGTEAFF. CDR3 in DNA: TGTGCCAGCAGCTTAGTGCAGGCGGGCACTGAAGCTTTCTTT.

This chain joins TRBV30 and TRBJ1-1; D may be TRBD1 (5 bases). This CDR3 has 12 residues. V was cut by 4 bases and J by 3 bases, with 9 bases left in between. Germline V lookup: CDR1 GTSNPN, CDR2 SVGIG (reference sequence). Here the CDR3 reads CAWTRQYTEAFF. The CDR3 DNA reads as TGTGCCTGGACTAGACAGTACACTGAAGCTTTCTTT. Full variable domain (rest looked up from reference TRBV30 and TRBJ1-1): SQTIHQWPATLVQPVGSPLSLECTVEGTSNPNLYWYRQAAGRGLQLLFYSVGIGQISSEVPQNLSASRPQDRQFILSSKKLLLSDSGFYLCAWTRQYTEAFFGQGTRLTVV.

This clone was seen a single time. The CDR3, as DNA: TGTGCCAGCAAAGGGACAGATGAAGCTTTCTTT. This encodes CASKGTDEAFF. The V and J genes are TRBV25-1 and TRBJ1-1, with 7 bases aligning to TRBD1. Germline V gene sequence: CDR1 MGHDK, CDR2 SYGVNS. The junction had 3 bases not matched to a gene; V was cut back by 7 bases and J by 7 bases. The length of the CDR3 is 11 residues.

CDR3 loop: CASSQGDRLNTEAFF. Here the CDR3 DNA reads TGTGCCAGCAGCCAAGGGGACAGGTTGAACACTGAAGCTTTCTTT. This chain links TRBV3-1 (or the pseudogene TRBV3-2) with TRBJ1-1, with 8 bases lining up with TRBD1. The ends lost 1 base at V and 0 bases at J; junction bases unmatched: 1. CDR3 length equals 15 residues. Germline loops: CDR1 LGHDT, CDR2 YNNKEL (reference sequence).

The chain has TRBV12-5 and TRBJ1-5, with 11 bases fitting TRBD1. CDR1 LGHNT and CDR2 FRNRAP come from the germline V gene. Trimming cost V 8 bases and J 6 bases; bases outside gene matches: 12. CDR3 length: 16 amino acids. CDR3 coding DNA: TGTGCTAGTACTTACTCCGGGACAGGGGGATTTCAGCCCCAGCATTTT. Protein: CASTYSGTGGFQPQHF.

The V gene is TRBV5-1, the J gene TRBJ1-4; 8 nucleotides agree with TRBD1. CDR3 length: 14 amino acids. Germline V lookup: CDR1 SGHRS, CDR2 YFSETQ. After removal of 4 bases from V and 4 bases from J, the junction contained 3 bases not matched to a gene. CDR3 sequence: CASSTGGGNEKLFF. The CDR3, as DNA: TGCGCCAGCAGCACAGGGGGAGGTAATGAAAAACTGTTTTTT.

The gene calls are TRBV7-2 and TRBJ2-1; 7 nucleotides agree with TRBD1. The CDR3 spans 13 residues. The germline gives CDR1 SGHTA, CDR2 FQGNSA. The J segment lost 8 bases and the V segment lost 4 bases, leaving 5 bases of the junction unmatched. The CDR3 protein is CASSSKGADEQFF. In nucleotides, the CDR3 is TGTGCCAGCAGCTCCAAGGGGGCGGATGAGCAGTTCTTC.

V gene TRBV5-4 combines with J gene TRBJ2-2, with 11 nucleotides matching TRBD2. Unmatched junction bases numbered 0, after V lost 2 bases and J lost 0 bases. Germline V gene lookup returns CDR1 SGHNT and CDR2 YYREEE (reference sequence). The CDR3 contains 16 residues. CDR3 nucleotide sequence: TGTGCCAGCAGCTTTAGCGGGGGGGCGAACACCGGGGAGCTGTTTTTT. This sequence encodes CASSFSGGANTGELFF.

The rearrangement links TRBV4-1 to TRBJ1-6, with TRBD1 as a possible D gene (5 bases). V lost 0 bases, J lost 7 bases, and 13 bases lay in between. The CDR3 is 16 amino acids. The germline V gene encodes CDR1 MGHRA and CDR2 YSYEKL. CDR3 nucleotides: TGCGCCAGCAGCCAAGATTTAGGGGAAATCAATTCACCCCTCCACTTT. This encodes CASSQDLGEINSPLHF.

J is TRBJ2-5 and V is TRBV19; the D gene is possibly TRBD2 (6 bases). CDR3 size: 13 residues. Germline V gene data show CDR1 as LNHDA and CDR2 as SQIVND (reference sequence). Deletions cut 10 bases from V and 7 bases from J, with 19 bases between. The CDR3 DNA sequence: TGTGCCACCCTGGAGGGACCAACGCGGACCCAGTACTTC. This codes for CATLEGPTRTQYF.

This sequence joins TRBV6-5 and TRBJ1-2; D gene ambiguous. Germline V lookup: CDR1 MNHEY, CDR2 SVGAGI. The V end was cut by 0 bases, the J end by 4 bases, with 15 bases between. This CDR3 comprises 16 residues. CDR3 amino acids: CASSYSSGDNTYGYTF. CDR3 nucleotides: TGTGCCAGCAGTTACTCCTCCGGGGATAATACCTATGGCTACACCTTC.

The chain employs TRBV19 and TRBJ1-1; D is unresolved. CDR3 size: 14 residues. The germline CDR1 and CDR2 sequences are LNHDA and SQIVND (reference sequence). Trimming took 5 bases from V and 4 from J, leaving 14 bases between them. CDR3 region: CASSPFSEITEAFF. CDR3 nucleotides: TGTGCCAGTAGTCCTTTTTCGGAGATCACTGAAGCTTTCTTT.

As for this clone: The junction departs from the called germline gene at one end, perhaps through a read error. The V call is TRBV7-3, the J call TRBJ1-1; 7 bases map to TRBD1. Germline-derived CDR1 and CDR2 are SGHTA and FQGTGA. CDR3 length: 13 residues. The CDR3 protein is CASSITGATEAFF. In nucleotides, the CDR3 is TGTGCCAGCAGCATAACAGGGGCCACTGAAGCTTTCTTT. Looking up the rest from reference TRBV7-3 and TRBJ1-1 gives the full variable domain: GAGVSQTPSNKVTEKGKYVELRCDPISGHTALYWYRQSLGQGPEFLIYFQGTGAADDSGLPNDRFFAVRPEGSVSTLKIQRTERGDSAVYLCASSITGATEAFFGQGTRLTVV.

The rearrangement links TRBV4-2 to TRBJ2-6, with no clear D. The CDR3 length is 16 residues. CDR1 and CDR2 from the germline V gene are LGHNA and YNFKEQ. Between the trimmed V and J ends, which lost 2 bases and 2 bases, there was a span of 10 bases. The CDR3 region is CASSQPDTTGANVLTF. The CDR3 DNA sequence: TGTGCCAGCAGCCAACCCGACACAACTGGGGCCAACGTCCTGACTTTC.

This chain links TRBV7-2 with TRBJ1-2; the D gene is possibly TRBD1 (6 bases). This CDR3 comprises 14 residues. V dropped 3 bases and J dropped 10 bases, with 18 bases sitting between them. Germline V gives CDR1 SGHTA, CDR2 FQGNSA. The CDR3: CASSFEGGGVSYTF. Here the CDR3 DNA reads TGTGCCAGCAGCTTTGAAGGAGGGGGGGTTTCCTACACCTTC.

V usage is TRBV28 and J usage is TRBJ1-5; D may be TRBD1 (5 bases). The V and J ends lost 10 bases and 0 bases respectively, with 19 bases between them. The CDR3 has 16 amino acids. Germline CDR1 MDHEN, CDR2 SYDVKM. DNA for the CDR3: TGTGCCAACCAGGGCGGAGGGGTTAATAGCAATCAGCCCCAGCATTTT. Translating it yields CANQGGGVNSNQPQHF.

CDR3 loop: CASSLTQGTTEAFF. CDR3 in DNA: TGTGCCAGCAGTTTAACTCAGGGGACCACTGAAGCTTTCTTT. V gene TRBV27 combines with J gene TRBJ1-1; D might be TRBD1 (6 bases). In germline, CDR1 is MNHEY, CDR2 SMNVEV (reference sequence). Trimming cost V 2 bases and J 4 bases, with 11 bases left between them. This CDR3 contains 14 residues.

The chain recombines TRBV6-5 with TRBJ2-4, with a weak D call TRBD2 (6 bases). V lost 5 bases, J lost 4 bases, and 12 bases lay in between. This CDR3 contains 14 residues. Looked up from germline, CDR1 is MNHEY and CDR2 is SVGAGI. The CDR3 DNA reads as TGTGCCAGCAGTCCCCGGGGGTTAAAAAACATTCAGTACTTC. It specifies CASSPRGLKNIQYF.

This chain connects TRBV5-5 to TRBJ2-7; D perhaps matches TRBD1 (5 bases). Germline-derived CDR1 and CDR2 are SGHKS and YYEKEE (reference sequence). CDR3 size: 14 residues. The V gene lost 4 bases and the J gene lost 1 base, with 12 bases spanning the gap. The CDR3 bases are TGTGCCAGCAGCCGTAACACAGGTTCCTACGAGCAGTACTTC. This translates into CASSRNTGSYEQYF. The full variable domain, completed using reference TRBV5-5 and TRBJ2-7, is DAGVTQSPTHLIKTRGQQVTLRCSPISGHKSVSWYQQVLGQGPQFIFQYYEKEERGRGNFPDRFSARQFPNYSSELNVNALLLGDSALYLCASSRNTGSYEQYFGPGTRLTVT.

The V call is TRBV7-2, the J call TRBJ2-3; D gene ambiguous. From germline, CDR1 is SGHTA and CDR2 FQGNSA. There are 15 residues in the CDR3. V lost 1 base to trimming and J lost 4 bases, with 12 bases between them. CDR3 protein: CASSLDGSWADTQYF. The DNA of the CDR3 is TGTGCCAGCAGCTTAGATGGTAGCTGGGCAGATACGCAGTATTTT.

The chain couples TRBV11-3 to TRBJ2-5; 7 bases align to TRBD1. This CDR3 has 14 residues. In germline, CDR1 is SGHNT, CDR2 YENEEA. V shed 6 bases, J shed 5 bases, and the junction held 9 bases outside the gene matches. CDR3 bases: TGTGCCAGCAGGCTTGGACAGGTTCGGGAGACCCAGTACTTC. Translated, it gives CASRLGQVRETQYF.